These T cell receptor beta chains were read from a single sample in a study of shared clonotypes between healthy human individuals. Assay used: immunoSEQ multiplex PCR; TCRdb lists only in-frame clones, some missing. The table has about 2.1 million clones, around 93% seen once. Sequenced: naive CD8+ T cells from PBMCs. Every receptor here comes from a man younger than 35 in good health. Some clones in this sample may be carry-over from other donors' samples. The CDR3 runs from the conserved cysteine through the conserved F or W. D genes are given only for firm matches. Clone size is stated in some rows and not others, as once, few, many or a class when expanded.

j_call d_call clone_size v_call cdr3_length cdr3_aa cdr3_nt
TRBJ2-5 NA NA TRBV6-5 16 CASSYSIWGAQETQYF TGTGCCAGCAGTTACTCGATCTGGGGAGCCCAAGAGACCCAGTACTTC
TRBJ1-1 NA NA TRBV4-1 18 CASSQELFANILNTEAFF TGCGCCAGCAGCCAAGAACTCTTCGCGAACATCCTGAACACTGAAGCTTTCTTT
TRBJ2-2 NA NA TRBV29-1 15 CSVPAAGGATGELFF TGCAGCGTTCCCGCCGCCGGGGGCGCGACCGGGGAGCTGTTTTTT
TRBJ2-5 NA NA TRBV28 13 CASRWALQETQYF TGTGCCAGCAGATGGGCCCTACAAGAGACCCAGTACTTC
TRBJ2-7 NA NA TRBV2 16 CASRTDQTDPTYEQYF TGTGCCAGCAGGACGGACCAAACAGACCCAACCTACGAGCAGTACTTC
TRBJ2-7 TRBD1 NA TRBV6-1 13 CASTTDRGYEQYF TGTGCCAGCACTACCGACAGGGGCTACGAGCAGTACTTC
TRBJ2-7 NA NA TRBV30 15 CAWTSRGKGAHEQYF TGTGCCTGGACCTCCCGGGGGAAGGGCGCCCACGAGCAGTACTTC
TRBJ1-3 TRBD1 NA TRBV9 14 CASSGRQGGNTIYF TGTGCCAGCAGCGGGCGACAGGGTGGAAACACCATATATTTT
TRBJ2-1 NA NA TRBV5-1 20 CASSLIANPSGLLGNNEQFF TGCGCCAGCAGCTTAATAGCTAACCCCTCGGGTCTCCTGGGGAACAATGAGCAGTTCTTC
TRBJ2-7 NA NA TRBV6-5 13 CASSRDSRYEQYF TGTGCCAGCAGTCGGGACTCGCGGTACGAGCAGTACTTC
TRBJ2-7 TRBD1 NA TRBV5-1 14 CASSWGTGDYEQYF TGCGCCAGCAGCTGGGGGACAGGGGACTACGAGCAGTACTTC
TRBJ2-1 NA NA TRBV27 14 CASTYGTLSTEQFF TGTGCCAGCACATACGGGACCCTTTCGACTGAGCAGTTCTTC
TRBJ2-1 NA NA TRBV27 16 CASSLPSARKYNEQFF TGTGCCAGCAGTCTCCCCTCAGCACGAAAATACAATGAGCAGTTCTTC
TRBJ2-7 TRBD1 NA TRBV27 14 CASSPYRGSYEQYF TGTGCCAGCAGCCCCTACAGGGGATCCTACGAGCAGTACTTC
TRBJ2-1 NA NA TRBV27 15 CASSPRGGRNNEQFF TGTGCCAGCAGTCCGAGGGGGGGGCGAAACAATGAGCAGTTCTTC
TRBJ2-4 NA NA TRBV4-2 18 CASSQDFREYGWGDIQYF TGTGCCAGCAGCCAAGACTTCCGGGAGTATGGATGGGGGGACATTCAGTACTTC
TRBJ2-1 TRBD2 once TRBV19 18 CASRDRTSGGLHYNEQFF TGTGCCAGTAGGGACCGGACTAGCGGGGGGCTACACTACAATGAGCAGTTCTTC
TRBJ1-1 TRBD1 NA TRBV5-1 18 CASSQSHGTGSLYTEAFF TGCGCCAGCAGCCAAAGCCATGGGACAGGAAGTTTGTACACTGAAGCTTTCTTT
TRBJ2-7 NA NA TRBV5-1 16 CASSLLPGSDSYEQYF TGCGCCAGCAGCTTGCTTCCCGGGAGCGACTCCTACGAGCAGTACTTC
TRBJ2-7 NA NA TRBV11-2 13 CASSPRAFHEQYF TGTGCCAGCAGCCCTAGGGCTTTCCACGAGCAGTACTTC
TRBJ1-1 NA NA TRBV18 12 CASSADRTEAFF TGTGCCAGCTCAGCCGACAGAACTGAAGCTTTCTTT
TRBJ2-3 NA NA TRBV7-8 11 CASSLVGTQYF TGTGCCAGCAGCTTAGTCGGTACGCAGTATTTT
TRBJ1-2 TRBD1 NA TRBV6-5 16 CASSFTWTGIPYGYTF TGTGCCAGCAGTTTTACCTGGACAGGTATCCCCTATGGCTACACCTTC
TRBJ2-7 NA NA TRBV27 15 CASSLLGREEGEQYF TGTGCCAGCAGTTTATTGGGCAGGGAAGAGGGCGAGCAGTACTTC
TRBJ2-3 TRBD2 NA TRBV7-9 18 CASSLGTAAGGPTDTQYF TGTGCCAGCAGCTTAGGTACAGCAGCGGGAGGGCCCACAGATACGCAGTATTTT
TRBJ2-1 TRBD1 NA TRBV11-1 16 CASSHHRGSSYNEQFF TGTGCCAGCAGCCACCACAGGGGATCCTCCTACAATGAGCAGTTCTTC
TRBJ2-7 TRBD1 NA TRBV7-6 17 CASSVGITGGRPYEQYF TGTGCCAGCAGCGTAGGAATTACAGGGGGACGCCCCTACGAGCAGTACTTC
TRBJ2-2 NA once TRBV9 14 CASSVTTGPGELFF TGTGCCAGCAGCGTGACTACGGGGCCCGGGGAGCTGTTTTTT
TRBJ2-5 NA NA TRBV4-1 15 CASSQVVGGWETQYF TGCGCCAGCAGCCAAGTGGTGGGGGGCTGGGAGACCCAGTACTTC
TRBJ2-1 NA NA TRBV7-9 18 CASSHRGPSGGTYNEQFF TGTGCCAGCAGCCACAGGGGGCCTAGCGGGGGAACCTACAATGAGCAGTTCTTC
TRBJ2-1 NA NA TRBV14 17 CASSQDPWESSYNEQFF TGTGCCAGCAGCCAAGATCCGTGGGAGAGCTCCTACAATGAGCAGTTCTTC
TRBJ1-3 NA NA TRBV7-3 15 CASFPGTDSGNTIYF TGTGCCAGTTTCCCCGGGACGGACTCTGGAAACACCATATATTTT
TRBJ1-1 NA NA TRBV11-2 12 CASSLIRTEAFF TGTGCCAGCAGCCTCATACGCACTGAAGCTTTCTTT
TRBJ1-5 NA NA TRBV6-1 19 CASSEAWGEGALPNQPQHF TGTGCCAGCAGTGAAGCATGGGGGGAAGGCGCCTTGCCCAATCAGCCCCAGCATTTT
TRBJ2-1 TRBD2 NA TRBV4-1 17 CASSQFRTSGRVHEQFF TGCGCCAGCAGCCAATTTCGGACTAGCGGGAGAGTCCATGAGCAGTTCTTC
TRBJ2-1 TRBD1 NA TRBV5-6 18 CASSLLADRGLRYNEQFF TGTGCCAGCAGCTTGTTAGCGGACAGGGGCTTACGCTACAATGAGCAGTTCTTC
TRBJ2-7 NA NA TRBV2 12 CASSEKGTLQYF TGTGCCAGCAGTGAAAAGGGGACTTTGCAGTACTTC
TRBJ2-3 NA NA TRBV14 15 CASSPRTALTDTQYF TGTGCCAGCAGCCCCAGGACAGCCCTCACAGATACGCAGTATTTT
TRBJ1-1 NA NA TRBV5-4 15 CASSYNTGANTEAFF TGTGCCAGCAGTTACAATACGGGGGCGAACACTGAAGCTTTCTTT
TRBJ1-2 NA NA TRBV15 13 CATSTIESYGYTF TGTGCCACCAGCACTATAGAGAGCTATGGCTACACCTTC
TRBJ2-4 NA NA TRBV4-1 14 CASSLASAKNIQYF TGCGCCAGCAGCCTGGCTTCGGCCAAAAACATTCAGTACTTC
TRBJ1-3 TRBD1 NA TRBV15 16 CATSTRDSLPGNTIYF TGTGCCACCAGCACCCGGGACAGTCTCCCTGGAAACACCATATATTTT
TRBJ2-3 NA NA TRBV30 11 CAWRYMDTQYF TGTGCCTGGAGGTACATGGATACGCAGTATTTT
TRBJ2-6 NA NA TRBV6-5 15 CASSPYRAGANVLTF TGTGCCAGCAGTCCTTACAGGGCTGGGGCCAACGTCCTGACTTTC
TRBJ2-1 TRBD2 NA TRBV6-5 15 CASSPIAGVDNEQFF TGTGCCAGCAGTCCCATAGCGGGAGTTGACAATGAGCAGTTCTTC
TRBJ2-3 NA NA TRBV4-3 19 CASSQQRDFPLQGTDTQYF TGCGCCAGCAGCCAACAACGGGACTTCCCGCTCCAGGGCACAGATACGCAGTATTTT
TRBJ2-7 TRBD1 NA TRBV27 14 CASSPRTGFYEQYF TGTGCCAGCAGTCCCAGGACAGGGTTCTACGAGCAGTACTTC
TRBJ2-7 TRBD2 once TRBV5-4 15 CASSSTSGPYYEQYF TGTGCCAGCAGCTCAACTAGCGGGCCTTACTACGAGCAGTACTTC
TRBJ2-3 NA NA TRBV7-2 15 CASSSSLAAPDTQYF TGTGCCAGCAGCTCCTCTTTAGCAGCCCCCGATACGCAGTATTTT
TRBJ2-5 NA NA TRBV6-5 13 CASSLPDQETQYF TGTGCCAGCAGTTTACCGGATCAAGAGACCCAGTACTTC
TRBJ1-2 NA NA TRBV9 14 CASSASDGLYGYTF TGTGCCAGCAGCGCCTCGGACGGTCTTTATGGCTACACCTTC
TRBJ1-5 NA NA TRBV19 12 CASKRWDQPQHF TGTGCCAGTAAAAGATGGGATCAGCCCCAGCATTTT
TRBJ2-3 TRBD2 NA TRBV27 22 CASSLRSGPFRLTSGNTDTQYF TGTGCCAGCAGTTTAAGGTCAGGCCCCTTCAGACTTACTAGCGGGAACACAGATACGCAGTATTTT
TRBJ2-7 NA NA TRBV28 14 CASSFRQGSYEQYF TGTGCCAGCAGTTTTCGCCAGGGCAGTTACGAGCAGTACTTC
TRBJ2-2 NA NA TRBV9 16 CASSNGAGRRTGELFF TGTGCCAGCAGCAACGGAGCAGGGCGCCGGACCGGGGAGCTGTTTTTT
TRBJ1-5 NA NA TRBV19 14 CASRAAGSNQPQHF TGTGCCAGTCGGGCAGCGGGTAGCAATCAGCCCCAGCATTTT
TRBJ2-7 NA NA TRBV27 15 CASSFSLANIYEQYF TGTGCCAGCAGTTTCTCACTCGCAAATATCTACGAGCAGTACTTC